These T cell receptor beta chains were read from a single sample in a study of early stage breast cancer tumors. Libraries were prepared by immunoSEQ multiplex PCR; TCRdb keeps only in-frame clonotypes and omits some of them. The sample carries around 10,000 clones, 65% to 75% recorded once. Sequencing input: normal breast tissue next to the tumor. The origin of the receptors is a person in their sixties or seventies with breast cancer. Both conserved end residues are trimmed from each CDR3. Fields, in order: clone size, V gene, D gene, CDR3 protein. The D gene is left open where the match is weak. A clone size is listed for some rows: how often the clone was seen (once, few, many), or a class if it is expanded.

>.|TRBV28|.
ASSFRGHLPDTIY
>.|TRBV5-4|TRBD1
ASSQGQGLNTEAF
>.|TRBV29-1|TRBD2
SVQRLASVHEQY
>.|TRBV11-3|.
ASGMGRRSYGYT
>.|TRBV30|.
AWSRWGGVSTEAF
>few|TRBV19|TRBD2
ASSILAAQGDTQY
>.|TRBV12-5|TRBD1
ASGFPGTDTLKTQY
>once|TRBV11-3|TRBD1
ASSLAGQGWNEQF
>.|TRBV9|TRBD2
ASSVWAAGTYEQY
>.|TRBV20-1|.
SARDGRAQH
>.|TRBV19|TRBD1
ASSLGQGGEQY
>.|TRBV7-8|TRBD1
ASSPPTGGNEKLF
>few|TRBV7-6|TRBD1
ASSLEGASLWGYT
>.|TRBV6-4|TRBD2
ASSVLAGAVGEQF
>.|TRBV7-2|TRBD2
ASSSISGRETQY
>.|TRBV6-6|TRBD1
ASSYPPGQAPEAF
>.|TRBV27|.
ASSPGGGPSSYNEQF
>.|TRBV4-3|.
ASSRTGQGRGYT
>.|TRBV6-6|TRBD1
ASSGTAYEQY